The clone carrying this T cell receptor beta chain was found a few times. The antigen is unknown. The sample is drawn from a study of T cells after yellow fever vaccination. As TCR cDNA was made by 5'RACE template switching, a universal primer site and UMIs were added. TCRdb re-called the 5' RACE reads through MiXCR, storing one row per CDR3 protein. The sample records some 390,000 distinct CDR3 sequences, roughly 6.1% being singletons. Study-wide results and caveats: A limited proportion of clonotypes was detected within both the CD4 and CD8 compartments.

Germline V gene sequence: CDR1 SGHTA, CDR2 FQGNSA. The CDR3 loop spans 13 amino acids. V lost 5 bases to trimming and J lost 4 bases, with 12 bases between them. V gene TRBV7-2 combines with J gene TRBJ2-7; D might be TRBD2 (7 bases). This TCR was recovered from a man aged 25-45 years who received the YFV17D yellow fever vaccine. This specimen consisted of PBMCs, obtained 5 days after the yellow fever booster vaccination. The CDR3 loop reads CASSPGGLYEQYF. The CDR3 nucleotides are TGTGCCAGCAGCCCGGGGGGCCTATACGAGCAGTACTTC. Combining the CDR3 with reference TRBV7-2 and TRBJ2-7 gives the whole variable domain GAGVSQSPSNKVTEKGKDVELRCDPISGHTALYWYRQSLGQGLEFLIYFQGNSAPDKSGLPSDRFSAERTGGSVSTLTIQRTQQEDSAVYLCASSPGGLYEQYFGPGTRLTVT.